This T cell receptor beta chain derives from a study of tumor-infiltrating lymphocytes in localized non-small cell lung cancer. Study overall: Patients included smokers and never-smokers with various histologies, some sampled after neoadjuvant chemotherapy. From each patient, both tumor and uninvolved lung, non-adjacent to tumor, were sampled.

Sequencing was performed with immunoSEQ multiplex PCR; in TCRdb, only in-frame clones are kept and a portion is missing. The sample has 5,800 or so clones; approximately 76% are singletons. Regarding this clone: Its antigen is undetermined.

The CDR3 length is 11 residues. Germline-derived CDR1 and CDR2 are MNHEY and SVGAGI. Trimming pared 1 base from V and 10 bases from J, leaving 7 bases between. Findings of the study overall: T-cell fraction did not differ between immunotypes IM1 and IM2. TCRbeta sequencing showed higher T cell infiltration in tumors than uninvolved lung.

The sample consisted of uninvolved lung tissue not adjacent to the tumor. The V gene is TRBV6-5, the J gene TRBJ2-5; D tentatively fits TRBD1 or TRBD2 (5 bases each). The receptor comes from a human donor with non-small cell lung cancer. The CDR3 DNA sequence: TGTGCCAGCAGTTACTGGGGGATCCAGTACTTC. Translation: CASSYWGIQYF.